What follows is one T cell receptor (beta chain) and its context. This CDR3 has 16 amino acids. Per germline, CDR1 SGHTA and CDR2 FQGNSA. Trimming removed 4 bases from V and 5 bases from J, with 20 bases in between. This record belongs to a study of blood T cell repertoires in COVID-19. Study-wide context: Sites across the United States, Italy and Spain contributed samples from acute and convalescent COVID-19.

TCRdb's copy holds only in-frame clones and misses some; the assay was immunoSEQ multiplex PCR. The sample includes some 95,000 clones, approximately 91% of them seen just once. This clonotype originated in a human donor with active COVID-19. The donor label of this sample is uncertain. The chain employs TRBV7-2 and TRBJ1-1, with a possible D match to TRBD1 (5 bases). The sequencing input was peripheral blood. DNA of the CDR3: TGTGCCAGCAGCTCACTCTTGTCAGGGTTCAGGACTGAAGCTTTCTTT. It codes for CASSSLLSGFRTEAFF.